The 26 T cell receptor beta chains presented below share a single source sample, sequenced in a study of cytomegalovirus exposure and HLA in healthy donors. Amplification used 60 Vbeta primers and 13 Jbeta primers. The table came from immunoSEQ multiplex PCR; TCRdb's copy has only in-frame clones and leaves some out. Of 200,000 to 250,000 clones detected, about 81% appear once; the ten largest clones hold 8%. Sequences were obtained from PBMCs. These TCRs come from a woman aged 55 to 70 in good health and CMV-seropositive.

The chain recombines TRBV15 with TRBJ1-3; perhaps TRBD1 as D (5 bases). The CDR3 length is 15 residues. From germline, CDR1 is LNHNV and CDR2 YYDKDF (reference sequence). Trimming left V 1 base short and J 4 bases short, with 11 bases between. The CDR3 coding sequence is TGTGCCACCAGCAGAGGGGGCTTGAGGGGAAACACCATATATTTT. Protein: CATSRGGLRGNTIYF.

This chain joins TRBV15 and TRBJ2-3; TRBD1 matches 8 bases. Germline V gives CDR1 LNHNV, CDR2 YYDKDF (reference sequence). V lost 9 bases to trimming and J lost 4 bases; unmatched junction nucleotides: 12. The CDR3 has 15 residues. The CDR3 loop reads CATTGARGLADTQYF. As DNA, the CDR3 is TGTGCCACTACCGGGGCCAGGGGGCTTGCAGATACGCAGTATTTT.

V and J are TRBV18 and TRBJ2-1; tentative D call: TRBD2 (6 bases). Germline lookup yields CDR1 KGHSH and CDR2 LQKENI. Trimming took 3 bases from V and 2 from J, leaving 11 bases between them. This CDR3 region has 15 residues. CDR3 coding DNA: TGTGCCAGCTCACCCCGGGAGAGGCCCTACAATGAGCAGTTCTTC. Translating gives CASSPRERPYNEQFF. The variable domain in full, with the rest retrieved from reference TRBV18 and TRBJ2-1, is NAGVMQNPRHLVRRRGQEARLRCSPMKGHSHVYWYRQLPEEGLKFMVYLQKENIIDESGMPKERFSAEFPKEGPSILRIQQVVRGDSAAYFCASSPRERPYNEQFFGPGTRLTVL.

The chain couples TRBV11-2 to TRBJ2-2; a weak D match, TRBD1 (5 bases). The CDR3 loop spans 13 amino acids. Trimming pared 3 bases from V and 6 bases from J, leaving 8 bases between. The germline V gene has CDR1 SGHAT and CDR2 FQNNGV. CDR3 in amino acids: CASSFGAAGELFF. As DNA, the CDR3 is TGTGCCAGCAGCTTTGGGGCGGCCGGGGAGCTGTTTTTT.

This sequence joins TRBV30 and TRBJ2-3; 9 bases align to TRBD2. CDR3 length: 16 residues. Germline values: CDR1 GTSNPN, CDR2 SVGIG (reference sequence). The junction had 11 bases not matched to a gene; V was cut back by 3 bases and J by 4 bases. The CDR3 protein is CAWSPNSGSYPDTQYF. CDR3 bases: TGTGCCTGGAGCCCCAATAGCGGGAGTTACCCAGATACGCAGTATTTT.

V is TRBV7-9 and J is TRBJ1-1, with 8 bases lining up with TRBD1. The germline V gene has CDR1 SEHNR and CDR2 FQNEAQ (reference sequence). The CDR3 runs 15 residues. J was trimmed by 3 bases and V by 5 bases; bases with no gene match: 8. In DNA, the CDR3 is TGTGCCAGCAGCCCCCGACAGGGGTCGGACACTGAAGCTTTCTTT. It yields the protein CASSPRQGSDTEAFF.

The CDR3 reads CASRNTGGLGEAFF. CDR3 nucleotides: TGTGCCAGCCGCAATACAGGGGGCCTCGGTGAAGCTTTCTTT. The V call is TRBV6-4, the J call TRBJ1-1; 9 bases are a match to TRBD1. Trimming took 8 bases from V and 7 from J; bases not matched to a gene: 11. The CDR3 has 14 amino acids. Germline CDR1 MRHNA, CDR2 SNTAGT.

The chain couples TRBV6-6 to TRBJ1-1; D may be TRBD1 (6 bases). Germline CDR1 MNHNY, CDR2 SVGAGI (reference sequence). V was cut by 6 bases and J by 6 bases, with 17 bases left in between. CDR3 length equals 14 residues. CDR3 residues: CASRNPTGAPEAFF. CDR3 bases: TGTGCCAGCAGAAACCCGACAGGAGCGCCTGAAGCTTTCTTT.

V and J are TRBV7-4 and TRBJ1-5, with a possible D match to TRBD1 (5 bases). CDR1 and CDR2 (germline): SGHVT, SQSDAQ. The V end lost 4 bases, the J end lost 6 bases, and 22 bases lay between the germline ends. This CDR3 spans 17 amino acids. As DNA, the CDR3 is TGTGCCAGCAGCTCGTTACAGGTGGCGGTGGAATTTCAGCCCCAGCATTTT. Protein sequence: CASSSLQVAVEFQPQHF. Variable domain in full (rest from reference TRBV7-4 and TRBJ1-5): GAGVSQSPRYKVAKRGRDVALRCDSISGHVTLYWYRQTLGQGSEVLTYSQSDAQRDKSGRPSGRFSAERPERSVSTLKIQRTEQGDSAVYLCASSSLQVAVEFQPQHFGDGTRLSIL.

Concerning this clone: Other DNA sequences from this sample encode an identical CDR3 as well. The chain recombines TRBV5-1 with TRBJ1-2; D unresolved. The CDR3 is made up of 12 amino acids. Trimming cost V 4 bases and J 4 bases, with 8 bases left between them. The germline V gene encodes CDR1 SGHRS and CDR2 YFSETQ. Here the CDR3 DNA reads TGCGCCAGCAGCCTTGACACCTATGGCTACACCTTC. It codes for CASSLDTYGYTF.

There are a few counts of this clone. The chain has TRBV5-4 and TRBJ2-7; 10 positions match TRBD2. With V trimmed by 3 bases and J by 3 bases, 6 bases remained unmatched. The CDR3 consists of 15 residues. Germline V lookup: CDR1 SGHNT, CDR2 YYREEE (reference sequence). CDR3 DNA: TGTGCCAGCAGCTCAGCGGGAGGGAGGAACTACGAGCAGTACTTC. The encoded protein is CASSSAGGRNYEQYF.

This chain uses TRBV19 with TRBJ2-7; D is unclear. V was cut by 7 bases and J by 3 bases, with 13 bases left in between. CDR1 and CDR2 from the germline V gene are LNHDA and SQIVND (reference sequence). The CDR3 loop spans 13 amino acids. The CDR3 DNA sequence: TGTGCCAGTACCCCTGGGCCTAACTACGAGCAGTACTTC. It encodes CASTPGPNYEQYF.

V usage is TRBV27 and J usage is TRBJ2-1, with D unresolved. In germline, CDR1 is MNHEY, CDR2 SMNVEV (reference sequence). The CDR3 runs to 13 residues. V lost 3 bases, J lost 5 bases, and 8 bases lay in between. The CDR3 is CASSFYRNNEQFF. DNA for the CDR3: TGTGCCAGCAGTTTTTACAGAAACAATGAGCAGTTCTTC.

Here the CDR3 DNA reads TGTGCCTGGAGTTCTCCAGGACTAGGTTACACAGATACGCAGTATTTT. Protein: CAWSSPGLGYTDTQYF. The rearrangement uses TRBV30 and TRBJ2-3, with TRBD2 matching over 7 bases. V shed 2 bases and J 2 bases; nucleotides not matched to a gene: 10. The CDR3 sequence is 16 residues long. Germline CDR1 reads GTSNPN; CDR2 reads SVGIG (reference sequence).

There are a few counts of this clone. The rearrangement joins TRBV6-1 to TRBJ2-7; D unresolved. The length of the CDR3 is 13 residues. Germline loops: CDR1 MNHNS, CDR2 SASEGT. Trimming took 4 bases from V and 9 from J, leaving 16 bases between them. CDR3 protein: CASSGYFNTMQYF. CDR3 coding DNA: TGTGCCAGCAGTGGTTACTTCAATACGATGCAGTACTTC.

The CDR3 DNA reads TGTGCCAGCAGCTTAGGCGGTACTAGCACAGATACGCAGTATTTT. Its protein product is CASSLGGTSTDTQYF. The chain recombines TRBV11-2 with TRBJ2-3; no firm D call. The V gene lost 1 base and the J gene lost 0 bases, with 8 bases spanning the gap. The CDR3 totals 15 residues. Per the germline V gene, CDR1 is SGHAT and CDR2 is FQNNGV.

The chain uses TRBV19 and TRBJ2-7, with D unclear. Germline V gives CDR1 LNHDA, CDR2 SQIVND (reference sequence). The ends were cut back, 1 base at V and 1 base at J, with 5 bases in the middle. This CDR3 is built from 13 residues. The CDR3 DNA sequence: TGTGCCAGTAGTATAGGGCCGTCCTACGAGCAGTACTTC. This translates into CASSIGPSYEQYF. Supplemented by reference TRBV19 and TRBJ2-7, the full variable domain reads DGGITQSPKYLFRKEGQNVTLSCEQNLNHDAMYWYRQDPGQGLRLIYYSQIVNDFQKGDIAEGYSVSREKKESFPLTVTSAQKNPTAFYLCASSIGPSYEQYFGPGTRLTVT.

J is TRBJ1-2 and V is TRBV19; the D is unclear. The V end was cut by 7 bases, the J end by 2 bases, with 14 bases between. CDR3 length equals 14 residues. The V gene's germline CDR1 is LNHDA and CDR2 SQIVND (reference sequence). Here the CDR3 reads CASIGRGTNYGYTF. CDR3 bases: TGTGCCAGTATCGGTAGAGGCACCAACTATGGCTACACCTTC.

The chain carries TRBV19 and TRBJ1-2; TRBD1 matches at 12 bases. Trimming cost V 6 bases and J 4 bases; bases outside gene matches: 6. The CDR3 spans 15 residues. CDR1 and CDR2 (germline): LNHDA, SQIVND (reference sequence). This CDR3 is CASSYRGQGAYGYTF. The CDR3 DNA reads as TGTGCCAGTAGCTATAGGGGACAGGGGGCCTATGGCTACACCTTC. The whole variable domain, remainder taken from reference TRBV19 and TRBJ1-2, is DGGITQSPKYLFRKEGQNVTLSCEQNLNHDAMYWYRQDPGQGLRLIYYSQIVNDFQKGDIAEGYSVSREKKESFPLTVTSAQKNPTAFYLCASSYRGQGAYGYTFGSGTRLTVV.

The rearrangement links TRBV5-4 to TRBJ1-1; tentative D call: TRBD1 (5 bases). Trimming removed 2 bases at V and 3 bases at J, with 11 bases between. Germline V gene sequence: CDR1 SGHNT, CDR2 YYREEE (reference sequence). This CDR3 is built from 14 residues. In nucleotides, the CDR3 is TGTGCCAGCAGCTTTGCAGGGCGCGACACTGAAGCTTTCTTT. Amino acid sequence: CASSFAGRDTEAFF.

V gene TRBV7-2 combines with J gene TRBJ2-1; TRBD1 aligns across 9 bases. Germline CDR1 and CDR2: SGHTA and FQGNSA. V gave up 5 bases and J gave up 9 bases; unmatched junction bases: 14. There are 16 residues in the CDR3. As DNA, the CDR3 is TGTGCCAGCAGCCTTCTCTCGGGACAGGGTCAGGGTGAGCAGTTCTTC. It yields the protein CASSLLSGQGQGEQFF.

This clone was picked up one time. This rearrangement joins TRBV14 to TRBJ2-7, with 9 positions matching TRBD1. V lost 0 bases and J lost 8; bases outside the gene matches: 8. CDR3 length: 15 amino acids. From germline, CDR1 is SGHDN and CDR2 FVKESK. The CDR3 region has the DNA TGTGCCAGCAGCCAAGATGTGGGACAGGGTTTCAAGCAGTACTTC. The encoded protein is CASSQDVGQGFKQYF.

The chain employs TRBV5-1 and TRBJ1-1; D perhaps matches TRBD1 (5 bases). The ends were cut back, 4 bases at V and 3 bases at J, with 13 bases in the middle. The germline V gene encodes CDR1 SGHRS and CDR2 YFSETQ. The CDR3 extends over 14 amino acids. In DNA, the CDR3 is TGCGCCAGCAGCCGGCAGGGAGGGGACACTGAAGCTTTCTTT. Translating it yields CASSRQGGDTEAFF.

The genes are TRBV5-6 and TRBJ2-5; TRBD1 might be the D (6 bases). Germline V CDR1 and CDR2: SGHDT, YYEEEE. The ends were cut back, 2 bases at V and 2 bases at J, with 13 bases in the middle. The CDR3 is made up of 15 amino acids. CDR3 sequence reads: CASSFSGTTQETQYF. For the CDR3, the DNA is TGTGCCAGCAGCTTCTCCGGGACAACACAAGAGACCCAGTACTTC.

The chain links TRBV7-3 to TRBJ2-3; D might be TRBD2 (6 bases). The V gene's germline CDR1 is SGHTA and CDR2 FQGTGA. The V and J ends lost 1 base and 5 bases respectively, with 16 bases between them. The CDR3 runs 16 residues. The CDR3 is CASSLRGGGTGDTQYF. The CDR3 region has the DNA TGTGCCAGCAGCTTAAGGGGAGGCGGGACGGGAGATACGCAGTATTTT.

The V gene is TRBV4-1, the J gene TRBJ2-1, with D possibly TRBD1 on 6 matching bases. The germline gives CDR1 MGHRA, CDR2 YSYEKL. Trimming left V 2 bases short and J 2 bases short, with 7 bases between. This CDR3 comprises 14 residues. The CDR3 spells CASSQTGTYNEQFF. The CDR3, as DNA: TGCGCCAGCAGCCAAACAGGGACCTACAATGAGCAGTTCTTC.